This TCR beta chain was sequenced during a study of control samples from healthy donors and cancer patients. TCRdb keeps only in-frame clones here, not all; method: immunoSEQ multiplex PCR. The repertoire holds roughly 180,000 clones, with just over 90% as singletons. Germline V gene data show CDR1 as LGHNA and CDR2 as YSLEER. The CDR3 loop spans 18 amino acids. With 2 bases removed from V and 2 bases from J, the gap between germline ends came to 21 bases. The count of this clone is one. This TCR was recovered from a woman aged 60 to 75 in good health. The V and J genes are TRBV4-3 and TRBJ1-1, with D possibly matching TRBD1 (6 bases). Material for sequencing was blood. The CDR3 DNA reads TGCGCCAGCAGCCAAATTATAACTGTCGGGACACGAAACACTGAAGCTTTCTTT. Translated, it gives CASSQIITVGTRNTEAFF.